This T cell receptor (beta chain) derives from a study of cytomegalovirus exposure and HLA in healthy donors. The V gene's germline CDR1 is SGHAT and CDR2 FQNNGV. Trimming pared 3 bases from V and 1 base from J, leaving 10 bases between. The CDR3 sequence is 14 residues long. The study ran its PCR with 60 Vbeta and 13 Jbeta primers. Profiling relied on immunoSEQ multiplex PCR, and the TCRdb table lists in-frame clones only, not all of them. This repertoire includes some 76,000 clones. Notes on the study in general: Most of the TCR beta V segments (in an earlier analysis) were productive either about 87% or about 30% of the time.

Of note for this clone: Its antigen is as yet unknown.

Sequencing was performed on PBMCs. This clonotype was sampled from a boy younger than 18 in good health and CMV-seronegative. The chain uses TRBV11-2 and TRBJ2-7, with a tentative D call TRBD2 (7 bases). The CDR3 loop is CASSLGGLSYEQYF. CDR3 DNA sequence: TGTGCCAGCAGCTTGGGGGGGCTTTCCTACGAGCAGTACTTC.